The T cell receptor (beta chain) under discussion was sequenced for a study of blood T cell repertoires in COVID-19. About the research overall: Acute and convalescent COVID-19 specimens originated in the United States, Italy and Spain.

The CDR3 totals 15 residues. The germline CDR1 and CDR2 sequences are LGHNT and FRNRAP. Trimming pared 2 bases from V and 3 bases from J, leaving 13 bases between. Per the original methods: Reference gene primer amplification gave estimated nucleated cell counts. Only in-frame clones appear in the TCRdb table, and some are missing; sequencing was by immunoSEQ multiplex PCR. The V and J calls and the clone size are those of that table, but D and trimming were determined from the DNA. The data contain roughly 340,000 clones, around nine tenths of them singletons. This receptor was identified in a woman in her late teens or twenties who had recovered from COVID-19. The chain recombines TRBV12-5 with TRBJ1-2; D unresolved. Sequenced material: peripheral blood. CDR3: CASGLPVGRDYGYTF. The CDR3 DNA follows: TGTGCTAGTGGTTTGCCGGTGGGCAGAGACTATGGCTACACCTTC.